Each of the 8 T cell receptor beta chains below was sequenced from the same sample in a study of cytomegalovirus exposure and HLA in healthy donors. A multiplex PCR was run with 60 Vbeta primers and 13 Jbeta primers. Sequenced by immunoSEQ multiplex PCR; TCRdb stores in-frame clones only, minus some. This table has around 200,000 clones, more than 60% appearing once. Sequenced sample: PBMCs. The receptors were sampled from a female donor in good health and CMV-seronegative.

The gene calls are TRBV7-8 and TRBJ2-1; TRBD2 aligns across 7 bases. The CDR3 spans 12 residues. J lost 9 bases, V lost 3 bases, and 2 bases had no gene match. Germline V gene data show CDR1 as SGHVS and CDR2 as FQNEAQ. CDR3 nucleotide sequence: TGTGCCAGCAGCTTCGCGGGAGTTGAGCAGTTCTTC. Its protein product is CASSFAGVEQFF.

The rearrangement joins TRBV6-1 to TRBJ1-1; TRBD1 matches 8 bases. Per germline, CDR1 MNHNS and CDR2 SASEGT. The CDR3 spans 16 residues. The J segment lost 0 bases and the V segment lost 0 bases, leaving 3 bases of the junction unmatched. The CDR3 sequence: CASSEAGTGMNTEAFF. The CDR3 nucleotides read TGTGCCAGCAGTGAAGCCGGGACAGGAATGAACACTGAAGCTTTCTTT.

This chain links TRBV10-1 with TRBJ1-2; no firm D call. V was pared by 3 bases and J by 6 bases, with 11 bases between. This CDR3 is 13 amino acids long. CDR1 is WNHNN, CDR2 SYGVQD, per germline (reference sequence). The CDR3 protein is CASSDGLSDGYTF. DNA of the CDR3: TGCGCCAGCAGTGACGGACTTTCGGATGGCTACACCTTC.

This clone was recorded once. The V call is TRBV7-2, the J call TRBJ2-7; D possibly corresponds to TRBD2 (6 bases). Germline CDR1 SGHTA, CDR2 FQGNSA. V dropped 1 base and J dropped 0 bases, with 10 bases sitting between them. This CDR3 is built from 15 residues. CDR3 protein: CASSLGSSGSYEQYF. The CDR3 DNA is TGTGCCAGCAGCTTAGGAAGTAGCGGCTCCTACGAGCAGTACTTC.

The chain carries TRBV11-2 and TRBJ2-1; TRBD1 is a possible D gene (6 bases). The CDR3 runs to 16 residues. Germline V gene data show CDR1 as SGHAT and CDR2 as FQNNGV. V dropped 0 bases and J dropped 4 bases, with 13 bases sitting between them. CDR3 amino acids: CASSLDVDSRYNEQFF. CDR3 nucleotides: TGTGCCAGCAGCTTAGATGTGGACAGTCGATACAATGAGCAGTTCTTC. Full variable domain (missing parts from reference TRBV11-2 and TRBJ2-1): EAGVAQSPRYKIIEKRQSVAFWCNPISGHATLYWYQQILGQGPKLLIQFQNNGVVDDSQLPKDRFSAERLKGVDSTLKIQPAKLEDSAVYLCASSLDVDSRYNEQFFGPGTRLTVL.

This chain links TRBV28 with TRBJ1-2; TRBD1 matches 10 bases. The CDR3 totals 12 residues. Germline CDR1 and CDR2: MDHEN and SYDVKM. V lost 6 bases to trimming and J lost 6 bases; unmatched junction nucleotides: 1. DNA for the CDR3: TGTGCCAGCAGGGGACAGGGGAATGGCTACACCTTC. Protein: CASRGQGNGYTF.

V gene TRBV7-2 combines with J gene TRBJ2-7, with 7 bases fitting TRBD2. Germline V gene lookup returns CDR1 SGHTA and CDR2 FQGNSA. V gave up 5 bases and J gave up 5 bases; unmatched junction bases: 15. The CDR3 sequence is 16 residues long. DNA for the CDR3: TGTGCCAGCAGCCGGCGGGAAGCGGGGTACCTCGACGAGCAGTACTTC. Translation gives CASSRREAGYLDEQYF.

There are a few counts of this clone. This rearrangement joins TRBV7-8 to TRBJ1-4, with a tentative D call TRBD1 (5 bases). CDR1 and CDR2 (germline): SGHVS, FQNEAQ. This CDR3 comprises 14 residues. V was clipped by 5 bases and J by 4 bases, with 11 bases between them. DNA for the CDR3: TGTGCCAGCAGCCCGGGGGGAGTTAATGAAAAACTGTTTTTT. Translated, it gives CASSPGGVNEKLFF.